This passage covers 8 T cell receptor beta chains from one sample sequenced in a study of response to subunit inactivated influenza vaccine. TCRdb used MiXCR to reprocess the RT-PCR reads, holding one entry per CDR3 protein. The table records roughly 570,000 distinct CDR3 sequences, approximately 15% of them present only once. Sequencing was performed on PBMCs from blood, taken roughly 12 days after vaccination. These receptors all stem from a man in his forties or fifties who received an inactivated influenza vaccine.

The chain uses TRBV4-3 and TRBJ2-6; 9 nucleotides agree with TRBD1. In germline, CDR1 is LGHNA, CDR2 YSLEER. The CDR3 is 18 residues long. V dropped 1 base and J dropped 4; count of bases not matched to a gene: 8. This chain's CDR3 is CASSQVSWDRVGANVLTF. The CDR3 DNA follows: TGCGCCAGCAGCCAAGTTAGTTGGGACAGGGTCGGGGCCAACGTCCTGACTTTC.

This clonotype was detected only a few times. The chain links TRBV3-1 to TRBJ2-5, with 11 nucleotides matching TRBD2. V lost 2 bases and J lost 1; bases outside the gene matches: 0. The V gene's germline CDR1 is LGHDT and CDR2 YNNKEL (reference sequence). The CDR3 totals 15 residues. The CDR3 here is CASSQTSGSQETQYF. The CDR3 DNA follows: TGTGCCAGCAGCCAAACTAGCGGGAGCCAAGAGACCCAGTACTTC.

This clonotype was recorded a few times. Here the CDR3 DNA reads TGCGCCAGCAGCCAAGGGGACAGGGGGCGAGCTTTCTTT. It specifies CASSQGDRGRAFF. This chain uses TRBV4-3 with TRBJ1-1; 12 bases agree with TRBD1. Germline trimming cut 1 base from V and 10 bases from J; bases unmatched to any gene: 1. The CDR3 consists of 13 residues. Per germline, CDR1 LGHNA and CDR2 YSLEER.

This clonotype was seen a handful of times. V gene TRBV5-1 combines with J gene TRBJ2-5, with 7 positions matching TRBD1. V lost 4 bases and J lost 3; bases outside the gene matches: 9. The germline CDR1 and CDR2 sequences are SGHRS and YFSETQ. This CDR3 spans 15 amino acids. CDR3 in amino acids: CASSAYSGTEETQYF. For the CDR3, the DNA is TGCGCCAGCAGCGCCTACTCCGGGACAGAAGAGACCCAGTACTTC. Full variable domain (remainder filled in from reference TRBV5-1 and TRBJ2-5): KAGVTQTPRYLIKTRGQQVTLSCSPISGHRSVSWYQQTPGQGLQFLFEYFSETQRNKGNFPGRFSGRQFSNSRSEMNVSTLELGDSALYLCASSAYSGTEETQYFGPGTRLLVL.

The chain joins TRBV29-1 to TRBJ2-7; 15 nucleotides agree with TRBD2. After removal of 5 bases from V and 0 bases from J, the junction contained 5 bases not matched to a gene. The length of the CDR3 is 16 residues. Germline V lookup: CDR1 SQVTM, CDR2 ANQGSEA. The CDR3 protein is CSVNGLAGGSSYEQYF. Written as DNA, the CDR3 is TGCAGCGTTAACGGACTAGCGGGAGGGAGCTCCTACGAGCAGTACTTC.

The chain recombines TRBV2 with TRBJ1-1, with a possible D match to TRBD1 (5 bases). Per germline, CDR1 SNHLY and CDR2 FYNNEI. Trimming removed 1 base at V and 1 base at J, with 13 bases between. The CDR3 is made up of 16 amino acids. Written as DNA, the CDR3 is TGTGCCAGCAGTGAAGGGCAGGGATGGGGGAACACTGAAGCTTTCTTT. This sequence encodes CASSEGQGWGNTEAFF.

The chain has TRBV4-2 and TRBJ2-7, with D unresolved. Trimming took off 2 bases at V and 1 base at J, with 12 bases between the two ends. In germline, CDR1 is LGHNA, CDR2 YNFKEQ. This CDR3 is built from 15 residues. CDR3 protein: CASSQWVSESYEQYF. The CDR3 coding sequence is TGTGCCAGCAGCCAATGGGTGTCTGAATCCTACGAGCAGTACTTC.

The table lists this clonotype with a few counts. The CDR3: CASSPIQGLSNEQFF. The CDR3 nucleotides read TGTGCCAGCAGCCCCATCCAGGGGCTATCCAATGAGCAGTTCTTC. The chain employs TRBV11-2 and TRBJ2-1, with D tentatively TRBD1 (6 bases). V dropped 5 bases and J dropped 6 bases, with 17 bases sitting between them. The CDR3 sequence is 15 residues long. The germline V gene encodes CDR1 SGHAT and CDR2 FQNNGV.